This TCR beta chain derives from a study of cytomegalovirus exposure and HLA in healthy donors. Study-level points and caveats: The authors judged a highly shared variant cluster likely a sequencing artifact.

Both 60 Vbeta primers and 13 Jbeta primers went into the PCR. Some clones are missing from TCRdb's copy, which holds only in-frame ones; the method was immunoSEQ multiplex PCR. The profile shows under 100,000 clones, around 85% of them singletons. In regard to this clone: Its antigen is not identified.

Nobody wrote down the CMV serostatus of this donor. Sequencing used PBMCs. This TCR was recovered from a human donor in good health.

CDR3 amino acids: CASSPLQGGTTNEKLFF. CDR3 coding DNA: TGTGCCAGCTCACCATTACAGGGCGGTACAACTAATGAAAAACTGTTTTTT. The chain employs TRBV18 and TRBJ1-4; a possible D gene is TRBD1 (6 bases). Looked up from germline, CDR1 is KGHSH and CDR2 is LQKENI. CDR3 size: 17 residues. Trimming pared 2 bases from V and 0 bases from J, leaving 13 bases between.